The subject of this entry is one T cell receptor (beta chain). Its cognate antigen has yet to be identified. These data are taken from a study of monozygotic twins with inflammatory bowel disease (dated by TCRdb to the late 2010s). With respect to the entire study: A total of approximately 28 monozygotic twin pairs were included in the full study, comprising nine German pairs (four IBD-concordant, five IBD-discordant) and 19 IBD-discordant Danish pairs. Disease-associated traits were sought mainly through comparisons between IBD patients and their genetically identical healthy co-twins within discordant pairs. Each individual had, on average, about 151 000 unique TCRalpha sequences and 181 000 unique TCRbeta sequences available for analysis. Overall study results and their limits: IBD patients shared fewer clonotypes with other individuals than healthy twins did, most markedly in patients showing signs of disease activity. Background noise and inter-individual variability may have been introduced into the repertoires by the differing immunosuppressive treatments among patients. Repertoire similarity did not differ between concordant and discordant twins, which could be due to limited statistical power. IBD patients had lower TCRbeta repertoire diversity, measured by the inverse Simpson index, than their healthy co-twins. Different T cell subtypes could not be distinguished in the analysis. No single strong signal or clonotype linked to IBD turned up in the results, so the idea that one exists was not supported.

The germline V gene sets CDR1 to MNHNS and CDR2 to SASEGT. From cysteine to phenylalanine, the CDR3 is 14 amino acids long. The protein alone is recorded here. From each donor, a roughly 2.5 ml peripheral blood sample was drawn into PAXgene tubes and stored at -80 degrees C. Total RNA was isolated from whole blood with the PAXgene blood miRNA kit on an automated QIAcube, without T cell sorting. Peripheral blood from monozygotic twin pairs who were concordant or discordant for inflammatory bowel disease underwent deep TCRalpha and TCRbeta repertoire profiling using unique molecular barcoding. For every twin pair, smoking habits were documented, and each individual was categorised as a current, former or never smoker. To prepare the library, 5' RACE was applied. Each TCR library was prepared from roughly 3.5 ug of total RNA. For each sample, cDNA synthesis with SMARTScribe reverse transcriptase was split into eight separate reactions. During cDNA synthesis, template switching introduced unique molecular identifiers that contained a 6-nucleotide sample barcode. TCRalpha and TCRbeta cDNA was amplified in two nested PCRs of around 15 and 9 cycles, and bead purification was carried out after each PCR. Before amplification, cDNA was treated with uracil DNA-glycosylase and purified using the QIAquick PCR purification kit. The second PCR added Illumina TruSeq-compatible adapters along with sample-specific barcodes. Library quality and concentration were assessed using TapeStation and Qubit, and roughly 5 ng of each library was pooled. The pooled libraries were sequenced with 2 x 100 bp reads and custom sequencing primers on an Illumina HiSeq2500 single-index Rapid Run. For the original study's pipeline: MiGEC version 1.2.6 was used for UMI-based consensus assembly to correct PCR and sequencing errors. MiXCR version 2.1.1 was used to carry out V(D)J alignment, clonotype assembly and CDR3 extraction. To normalise gene usage, clonotype sharing and MAIT/NKT TCR abundance, the top 1000, 10 000 and 20 000 clonotypes in each sample were analysed. After downsampling to 27 000 UMIs, diversity was calculated as the inverse Simpson index using the vegan R package. Paired Mann-Whitney U tests were applied to discordant twin pairs, with Benjamini-Hochberg correction for multiple testing. After TCRdb reprocessed the reads, each CDR3 protein sequence was kept as one row, without DNA. In this record, the V and J calls reflect TCRdb's handling and not the investigators' own analysis. The sample has 200,000 to 250,000 distinct CDR3 sequences on record. The ten largest clones capture around 7.6% of the sample.

This receptor chain uses TRBV6-1 and TRBJ1-5. The sequenced sample was blood. This sequence was found in a human donor with ulcerative colitis or Crohn's disease, or a healthy co-twin of an affected twin (not recorded which). The CDR3 reads as follows: CASSPERVHQPQHF.